These T cell receptor beta chains were read from a single sample in a study of beta chain features in type 1 diabetes. Generated by immunoSEQ multiplex PCR, the TCRdb table keeps only in-frame clones and is missing some. Among a few hundred thousand clones, about 13% were seen once, and the ten largest hold roughly 0.015%. Sequencing was performed on naive CD4+ T cells from blood. The source is a woman under 30 with type 1 diabetes. Each CDR3 is given without its conserved first and last residue.

J gene: TRBJ1-1
V gene: TRBV28
CDR3 protein: ASRSSGLNTEAF

J gene: TRBJ2-7
V gene: TRBV9
CDR3 protein: ASSPVGLAGVYEQY

J gene: TRBJ2-3
V gene: TRBV7-2
CDR3 protein: ASSPRVDTQY

J gene: TRBJ2-3
V gene: TRBV28
CDR3 protein: ASRLGQGTDTQY

J gene: TRBJ2-5
V gene: TRBV29-1
CDR3 protein: SVDKLQETQY

J gene: TRBJ2-1
V gene: TRBV5-1
CDR3 protein: ASRFDGEPYNEQF

J gene: TRBJ2-1
V gene: TRBV18
CDR3 protein: ASSPLSLAGGPYNEQF

J gene: TRBJ2-1
V gene: TRBV9
CDR3 protein: ASSVGTSFNEQF

J gene: TRBJ2-1
V gene: TRBV28
CDR3 protein: ASSSPTGGYNEQF

J gene: TRBJ1-2
V gene: TRBV6-5
CDR3 protein: ASSYTQGNGYT

J gene: TRBJ1-4
V gene: TRBV7-9
CDR3 protein: ASTTGQPNEKLF

J gene: TRBJ2-1
V gene: TRBV19
CDR3 protein: ASSGGLALNEQF

J gene: TRBJ2-4
V gene: TRBV28
CDR3 protein: ASSPDSLAKNIQY

J gene: TRBJ2-2
V gene: TRBV30
CDR3 protein: AWGPGGELF

J gene: TRBJ2-5
V gene: TRBV5-1
CDR3 protein: ASSLGLETQY

J gene: TRBJ1-1
V gene: TRBV29-1
CDR3 protein: SVLNRGNSEAF

J gene: TRBJ2-1
V gene: TRBV7-7
CDR3 protein: ASSSGLAVFNEQF

J gene: TRBJ1-2
V gene: TRBV18
CDR3 protein: ASSPWDRGLDYGYT

J gene: TRBJ2-1
V gene: TRBV5-4
CDR3 protein: ASSLGSGRAYNEQF

J gene: TRBJ1-1
V gene: TRBV7-2
CDR3 protein: ASSGPGNTEAF

J gene: TRBJ1-1
V gene: TRBV9
CDR3 protein: ASSATNMNTEAF

J gene: TRBJ2-7
V gene: TRBV30
CDR3 protein: AGGAGSYEQY

J gene: TRBJ2-5
V gene: TRBV5-4
CDR3 protein: ASSLGPGSPQETQY

J gene: TRBJ1-1
V gene: TRBV18
CDR3 protein: ASSRVEGNAEAF

J gene: TRBJ1-2
V gene: TRBV28
CDR3 protein: ASSSDRGTPLRYGYT

J gene: TRBJ2-2
V gene: TRBV7-7
CDR3 protein: ASSIGTANTGELF

J gene: TRBJ2-3
V gene: TRBV9
CDR3 protein: ASSRPGGGTDTQY

J gene: TRBJ2-1
V gene: TRBV11-2
CDR3 protein: ASSHLKRGGFYNEQF

J gene: TRBJ2-7
V gene: TRBV28
CDR3 protein: ASSPQDRGMPYEQY

J gene: TRBJ1-2
V gene: TRBV5-4
CDR3 protein: ASSLALAANYGYT

J gene: TRBJ2-2
V gene: TRBV2
CDR3 protein: ASRPDSSDTGELF

J gene: TRBJ2-7
V gene: TRBV18
CDR3 protein: ASSGGTGLYEQY

J gene: TRBJ2-1
V gene: TRBV7-2
CDR3 protein: ASSFVPSGAGGPRVQF

J gene: TRBJ2-1
V gene: TRBV7-3
CDR3 protein: ASSLSTAGGPSNEQF

J gene: TRBJ1-5
V gene: TRBV7-9
CDR3 protein: ASSSDRGINQPQH

J gene: TRBJ1-5
V gene: TRBV18
CDR3 protein: ASSPTGPNQPQH

J gene: TRBJ2-5
V gene: TRBV30
CDR3 protein: AWGTGGHSETQY

J gene: TRBJ1-3
V gene: TRBV7-8
CDR3 protein: ASSLGQGASGNTIY

J gene: TRBJ1-1
V gene: TRBV5-4
CDR3 protein: ASSLNGGGGTEAF

J gene: TRBJ1-1
V gene: TRBV5-1
CDR3 protein: ASSPGSGGTEAF

J gene: TRBJ2-3
V gene: TRBV5-1
CDR3 protein: ASSSNSGTSTDTQY

J gene: TRBJ2-1
V gene: TRBV7-2
CDR3 protein: ASSLVTAYNEQF

J gene: TRBJ2-5
V gene: TRBV30
CDR3 protein: AWRWAGGETQY

J gene: TRBJ1-3
V gene: TRBV4-3
CDR3 protein: ASSQDWAEEYHGNTIY

J gene: TRBJ2-5
V gene: TRBV9
CDR3 protein: ASSVFRDFKETQY

J gene: TRBJ2-1
V gene: TRBV29-1
CDR3 protein: SVAIGLAGVNEQF

J gene: TRBJ1-2
V gene: TRBV19
CDR3 protein: ASSHSGTVVGYT